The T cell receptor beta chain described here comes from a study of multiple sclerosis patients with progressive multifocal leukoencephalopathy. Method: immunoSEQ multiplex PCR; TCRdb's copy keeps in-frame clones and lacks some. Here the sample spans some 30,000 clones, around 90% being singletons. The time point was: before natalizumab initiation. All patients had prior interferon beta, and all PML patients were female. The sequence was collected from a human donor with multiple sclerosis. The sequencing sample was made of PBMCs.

CDR3 residues: CSADRGTSADTQYF. CDR3 DNA: TGCAGCGCGGACCGCGGGACTAGCGCAGATACGCAGTATTTT. This rearrangement joins TRBV29-1 to TRBJ2-3, with 10 bases lining up with TRBD2. The trim removed 7 bases at V and 4 bases at J, leaving 8 bases unmatched. CDR1 is SQVTM, CDR2 ANQGSEA, per germline. The CDR3 has 14 amino acids.